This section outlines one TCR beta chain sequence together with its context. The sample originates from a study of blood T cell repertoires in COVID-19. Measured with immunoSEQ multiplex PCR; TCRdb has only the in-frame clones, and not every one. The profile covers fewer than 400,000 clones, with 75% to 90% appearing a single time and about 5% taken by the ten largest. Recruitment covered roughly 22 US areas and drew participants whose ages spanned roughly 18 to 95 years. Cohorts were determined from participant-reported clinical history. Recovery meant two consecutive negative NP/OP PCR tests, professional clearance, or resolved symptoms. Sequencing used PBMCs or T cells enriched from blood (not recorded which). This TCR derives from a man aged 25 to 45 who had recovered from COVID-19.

In DNA form, the CDR3 reads TGTGCCAGCAGCCAGACCGGACTACCAAAAGGGGAGCAGTACTTC. This codes for CASSQTGLPKGEQYF. This chain uses TRBV5-5 with TRBJ2-7, with TRBD2 as a possible D gene (6 bases). Trimming removed 4 bases from V and 7 bases from J, with 21 bases in between. The germline V gene has CDR1 SGHKS and CDR2 YYEKEE (reference sequence). This CDR3 region has 15 residues.